The 14 T cell receptor beta chains reported below all come from one sample, sequenced in a study of cytomegalovirus exposure and HLA in healthy donors. This PCR relied on a set of 60 Vbeta primers and 13 Jbeta primers. Generated by immunoSEQ multiplex PCR, the TCRdb table keeps only in-frame clones and is missing some. Of 110,000 or so clones listed, around 63% are singletons. Material: PBMCs. The receptors shown here come from a man under 40 in good health and CMV-seronegative.

The rearrangement joins TRBV13 to TRBJ2-5, with 9 bases lining up with TRBD2. The DNA end is a closer match to TRBJ2-7, so the J assignment may be wrong. This CDR3 spans 15 amino acids. Germline loops: CDR1 PRHDT, CDR2 FYEKMQ (reference sequence). In nucleotides, the CDR3 is TGTGCCAGCAGCTTAGTAGCGGGAGTATCCTACGAGCAGTACTTC. Residues: CASSLVAGVSYEQYF.

The V and J genes are TRBV7-3 and TRBJ2-2, with D possibly TRBD2 on 5 matching bases. The length of the CDR3 is 16 residues. Between the trimmed V and J ends, which lost 1 base and 1 base, there was a span of 10 bases. Germline CDR1 and CDR2: SGHTA and FQGTGA. The CDR3 reads CASSLMPAENTGELFF. In DNA, the CDR3 is TGTGCCAGCAGCTTAATGCCAGCGGAGAACACCGGGGAGCTGTTTTTT.

The genes are TRBV19 and TRBJ1-4; a weak D match, TRBD1 (6 bases). The CDR3 consists of 16 residues. Germline V gene data show CDR1 as LNHDA and CDR2 as SQIVND (reference sequence). V lost 5 bases to trimming and J lost 3 bases, with 16 bases between them. In nucleotides, the CDR3 is TGTGCCAGTAGTCCTCGAACAGGGATATCTAATGAAAAACTGTTTTTT. It encodes CASSPRTGISNEKLFF.

This clone was seen a handful of times. V gene TRBV30 combines with J gene TRBJ1-1, with 12 nucleotides matching TRBD1. The CDR3 loop spans 13 amino acids. With 1 base clipped from V and 8 bases from J, the junction kept 2 bases outside the gene matches. Germline V gene sequence: CDR1 GTSNPN, CDR2 SVGIG (reference sequence). The CDR3 sequence: CAWSGDRGQEAFF. CDR3 sequence (DNA): TGTGCCTGGAGTGGGGACAGGGGGCAGGAAGCTTTCTTT.

Only one count was recorded for this clone. V is TRBV5-4 and J is TRBJ1-2, with D tentatively TRBD1 (6 bases). Germline loops: CDR1 SGHNT, CDR2 YYREEE (reference sequence). Between the trimmed V and J ends, which lost 3 bases and 0 bases, there was a span of 12 bases. The CDR3 length is 15 residues. The CDR3, as DNA: TGTGCCAGCAGCTGGGGGGGGCACACTAACTATGGCTACACCTTC. Translating gives CASSWGGHTNYGYTF.

This chain connects TRBV7-2 to TRBJ2-5, with 9 bases that match TRBD2. CDR1 is SGHTA and CDR2 is FQGNSA in the germline V gene. V dropped 0 bases and J dropped 5; count of bases not matched to a gene: 19. The CDR3 loop spans 20 amino acids. The CDR3 DNA follows: TGTGCCAGCAGCTTAGCGGGATTAGCGGGAGTAAGGTGGGGGAGTGAGACCCAGTACTTC. Amino acid sequence: CASSLAGLAGVRWGSETQYF.

The chain couples TRBV19 to TRBJ2-1; 9 positions agree with TRBD1. CDR3 size: 14 residues. V shed 9 bases and J 7 bases; nucleotides not matched to a gene: 10. Germline V gene lookup returns CDR1 LNHDA and CDR2 SQIVND (reference sequence). CDR3 sequence: CASTGTGKGNEQFF. The CDR3 region has the DNA TGTGCCAGCACCGGGACAGGGAAGGGGAATGAGCAGTTCTTC.

This clone was observed a handful of times. The chain has TRBV21-1 and TRBJ1-4; the listed D gene, TRBD1, was not tested against the DNA. TRBV21-1 is a listed pseudogene. This CDR3 has 16 residues. The CDR3 region is CASSPRQGKGGEKLFF. The CDR3 DNA reads as TGTGCCAGCAGCCCCCGACAGGGGAAAGGAGGCGAAAAACTGTTTTTT.

This clone was seen a handful of times. This chain uses TRBV28 with TRBJ1-5; a weak D match, TRBD1 (6 bases). The ends were cut back, 5 bases at V and 2 bases at J, with 16 bases in the middle. The CDR3 length is 16 residues. In germline, CDR1 is MDHEN, CDR2 SYDVKM. CDR3 nucleotide sequence: TGTGCCAGCAGTCAGACAGGTGGAGGAGGCAATCAGCCCCAGCATTTT. Translated: CASSQTGGGGNQPQHF.

The chain carries TRBV4-2 and TRBJ1-1; D possibly corresponds to TRBD1 (5 bases). V lost 10 bases and J lost 3, with 21 bases in between. CDR1 and CDR2 from the germline V gene are LGHNA and YNFKEQ. The CDR3 is 15 amino acids. CDR3 coding DNA: TGTGCCATGAAAAGGGGTCAAGGAGAGGACACTGAAGCTTTCTTT. It is translated as CAMKRGQGEDTEAFF.

For this clone: Other DNA variants within this sample encode the same CDR3. V and J are TRBV11-3 and TRBJ2-6; no definite D call. Germline CDR1 reads SGHNT; CDR2 reads YENEEA. Between the trimmed V and J ends, which lost 3 bases and 0 bases, there was a span of 6 bases. The CDR3 contains 15 residues. CDR3: CASSFDSSGANVLTF. The CDR3 region has the DNA TGTGCCAGCAGCTTTGATAGCTCTGGGGCCAACGTCCTGACTTTC.

This chain joins TRBV4-3 and TRBJ1-2, with D possibly being TRBD1 (5 bases). Germline CDR1 is LGHNA and CDR2 is YSLEER. V lost 0 bases, J lost 2 bases, and 13 bases lay in between. This CDR3 has 16 amino acids. CDR3 in DNA: TGCGCCAGCAGCCAAGATAGGGCCGCAGGGAACTATGGCTACACCTTC. The encoded protein is CASSQDRAAGNYGYTF.

CDR3 protein: CASSYWTGTGDEKLFF. CDR3 bases: TGTGCCAGCAGTTACTGGACCGGGACAGGGGATGAAAAACTGTTTTTT. This chain uses TRBV6-6 with TRBJ1-4; 10 bases agree with TRBD1. V shed 1 base, J shed 6 bases, and the junction held 5 bases outside the gene matches. The germline gives CDR1 MNHNY, CDR2 SVGAGI (reference sequence). The CDR3 runs 16 residues.

This chain joins TRBV5-4 and TRBJ2-1; no clear D gene. CDR1 and CDR2 from the germline V gene are SGHNT and YYREEE (reference sequence). The CDR3 is 14 residues long. With 0 bases removed from V and 0 bases from J, the gap between germline ends came to 4 bases. This CDR3 is CASSLDSSYNEQFF. CDR3 in DNA: TGTGCCAGCAGCTTGGACAGCTCCTACAATGAGCAGTTCTTC.